Presented here are 23 T cell receptor beta chains from one specimen sequenced in a study of T cell repertoires in cytomegalovirus infection. TCRdb reprocessed the reads with MiXCR, giving one entry per CDR3 protein. The data contain fewer than 200,000 distinct CDR3 sequences, approximately 15% of them singletons. Source material: PBMCs. Source of these receptors: a human donor in good health (CMV status not recorded). Some clones in this sample may be carry-over from other donors' samples.

The rearrangement uses TRBV28 and TRBJ1-6; D gene uncertain. V was trimmed by 5 bases and J by 14 bases, leaving 10 bases between them. The CDR3 totals 11 residues. Germline CDR1 MDHEN, CDR2 SYDVKM. The CDR3 is CASSPSYTLHF. In DNA, the CDR3 is TGTGCCAGCAGTCCTAGTTATACCCTCCACTTT. Complete variable domain (other parts from reference TRBV28 and TRBJ1-6): DVKVTQSSRYLVKRTGEKVFLECVQDMDHENMFWYRQDPGLGLRLIYFSYDVKMKEKGDIPEGYSVSREKKERFSLILESASTNQTSMYLCASSPSYTLHFGNGTRLTVT.

In this sample, this clonotype turned up a few times. This chain joins TRBV18 and TRBJ1-1; unclear D gene. Germline V gives CDR1 KGHSH, CDR2 LQKENI. V shed 2 bases and J shed 3 bases, with 10 bases lying between them. CDR3 size: 14 residues. CDR3 in amino acids: CASSPGRPDTEAFF. CDR3 nucleotides: TGTGCCAGCTCACCAGGACGGCCGGACACTGAAGCTTTCTTT.

The V call is TRBV6-2 or TRBV6-3, the J call TRBJ2-7, with 7 positions matching TRBD2. V was clipped by 2 bases and J by 6 bases; unmatched bases: 13. This CDR3 has 16 amino acids. Germline CDR1 reads MNHEY; CDR2 reads SVGEGT. CDR3 coding DNA: TGTGCCAGCAGTTACGGAGCGGGGACTCCTCGGGGCGAGCAGTACTTC. It encodes CASSYGAGTPRGEQYF.

J is TRBJ2-5 and V is TRBV29-1; no firm D call. The CDR3 covers 11 residues. From germline, CDR1 is SQVTM and CDR2 ANQGSEA. V was pared by 2 bases and J by 9 bases, with 10 bases between. The CDR3 reads CSVEYAQAQYF. DNA of the CDR3: TGCAGCGTTGAATATGCACAAGCCCAGTACTTC. The full variable domain, completed using reference TRBV29-1 and TRBJ2-5, is SAVISQKPSRDICQRGTSLTIQCQVDSQVTMMFWYRQQPGQSLTLIATANQGSEATYESGFVIDKFPISRPNLTFSTLTVSNMSPEDSSIYLCSVEYAQAQYFGPGTRLLVL.

This clonotype occurred many times. The chain employs TRBV7-2 and TRBJ1-1; D unclear. V lost 4 bases and J lost 1, with 7 bases in between. Germline values: CDR1 SGHTA, CDR2 FQGNSA. This CDR3 is built from 13 residues. The CDR3 is CASSSYRNTEAFF. The CDR3 DNA is TGTGCCAGCAGCTCTTACAGGAACACTGAAGCTTTCTTT.

This clonotype has ten or more counts. The chain is built from TRBV10-3 and TRBJ1-1; the match to TRBD1 covers 8 bases. In germline, CDR1 is ENHRY, CDR2 SYGVKD. The V and J ends lost 0 bases and 5 bases, in that order; junction bases with no gene match: 11. The length of the CDR3 is 17 residues. CDR3 sequence reads: CAISESGQGAKGTEAFF. CDR3 sequence (DNA): TGTGCCATCAGTGAGTCTGGCCAGGGGGCGAAGGGGACTGAAGCTTTCTTT.

The chain carries TRBV12-3 or TRBV12-4 and TRBJ1-5; 7 nucleotides agree with TRBD1. This CDR3 is built from 14 residues. The junction had 9 bases not matched to a gene; V was cut back by 6 bases and J by 7 bases. The CDR3 is CASRDSGTEQPQHF. The CDR3 DNA reads as TGTGCCAGCAGAGATTCAGGGACAGAACAGCCCCAGCATTTT.

V is TRBV28 and J is TRBJ1-5; TRBD1 matches 8 bases. With 7 bases clipped from V and 5 bases from J, the junction kept 7 bases outside the gene matches. The CDR3 totals 14 residues. Germline V CDR1 and CDR2: MDHEN, SYDVKM. The CDR3 coding sequence is TGTGCCAGCATGGACAGGGAGATCTATCAGCCCCAGCATTTT. Encoded protein: CASMDREIYQPQHF.

This clonotype was counted ten times or more. DNA of the CDR3: TGTGCCAGCAGTGGACTAGCGGGGATCACCGGGGAGCTGTTTTTT. Encoded protein: CASSGLAGITGELFF. The rearrangement joins TRBV28 to TRBJ2-2; 12 bases agree with TRBD2. Germline values: CDR1 MDHEN, CDR2 SYDVKM. This CDR3 is 15 amino acids long. Trimming took 5 bases from V and 4 from J; bases not matched to a gene: 2. Filled out from reference TRBV28 and TRBJ2-2, the complete variable domain reads DVKVTQSSRYLVKRTGEKVFLECVQDMDHENMFWYRQDPGLGLRLIYFSYDVKMKEKGDIPEGYSVSREKKERFSLILESASTNQTSMYLCASSGLAGITGELFFGEGSRLTVL.

This clonotype was seen at least ten times. The chain carries TRBV29-1 and TRBJ1-1, with a weak D call TRBD1 (5 bases). Per germline, CDR1 SQVTM and CDR2 ANQGSEA. Trimming removed 7 bases from V and 5 bases from J, with 17 bases in between. The CDR3 has 13 amino acids. The CDR3 is CSGLDSPGTEAFF. Written as DNA, the CDR3 is TGCAGCGGGCTCGACAGCCCGGGGACTGAAGCTTTCTTT.

This clonotype was seen at least ten times. The CDR3 nucleotides are TGTGCCAGCAGTAAGTACTTGGCCCCGGGGGGCGAGTTTGAAGCTTTCTTT. This codes for CASSKYLAPGGEFEAFF. This chain links TRBV6-2 or TRBV6-3 with TRBJ1-1, with a possible D match to TRBD1 (6 bases). Per germline, CDR1 MNHEY and CDR2 SVGEGT. Between the trimmed V and J ends, which lost 5 bases and 7 bases, there was a span of 26 bases. The CDR3 length is 17 residues.

This chain links TRBV20-1 with TRBJ2-1; D not resolved. V lost 6 bases to trimming and J lost 0 bases, with 15 bases between them. The CDR3 loop spans 15 amino acids. Germline V lookup: CDR1 DFQATT, CDR2 SNEGSKA (reference sequence). CDR3 in DNA: TGCAGTGCCCTTGATACCAGGAGCTCCTACAATGAGCAGTTCTTC. This codes for CSALDTRSSYNEQFF.

This clonotype was counted at least ten times. This chain connects TRBV11-3 to TRBJ2-1, with D uncertain. V was cut by 1 base and J by 8 bases, with 15 bases left in between. The CDR3 length is 15 residues. Germline V gives CDR1 SGHNT, CDR2 YENEEA. CDR3 in amino acids: CASSLGGSGGHEQFF. In DNA, the CDR3 is TGTGCCAGCAGCTTAGGAGGTTCGGGTGGTCATGAGCAGTTCTTC.

This chain uses TRBV11-2 with TRBJ2-7; 9 nucleotides match TRBD2. The CDR3 sequence is 16 residues long. V lost 4 bases, J lost 5 bases, and 12 bases stayed unmatched. CDR1 is SGHAT and CDR2 is FQNNGV in the germline V gene. CDR3 in amino acids: CASSSFGLAGMDEQYF. CDR3 sequence (DNA): TGTGCCAGCAGCTCCTTCGGGCTAGCGGGAATGGACGAGCAGTACTTC.

In its sample, this clonotype was seen a few times. V gene TRBV29-1 combines with J gene TRBJ1-1, with D perhaps matching TRBD1 (5 bases). The germline V gene has CDR1 SQVTM and CDR2 ANQGSEA. V lost 7 bases and J 1 base, leaving 10 bases between the germline ends. This CDR3 region has 12 residues. For the CDR3, the DNA is TGCAGCGGGGGTGGGGCGAACACTGAAGCTTTCTTT. It specifies CSGGGANTEAFF.

As for this clonotype: This is likely a read error, given that the CDR3 carries no conserved phenylalanine or tryptophan at its end. The chain uses TRBV7-3 and TRBJ1-1; no clear D gene. Germline V lookup: CDR1 SGHTA, CDR2 FQGTGA. Trimming took off 2 bases at V and 1 base at J, with 11 bases between the two ends. This CDR3 is built from 15 residues. CDR3 coding DNA: TGTGCCAGCAGCTTAGCGTCGGGCAGGAACACTGAAGCTTTCCTT. Translated: CASSLASGRNTEAFL.

The chain recombines TRBV14 with TRBJ1-2; possibly TRBD1 for D (6 bases). Germline CDR1 is SGHDN and CDR2 is FVKESK. V lost 1 base and J 8 bases, leaving 14 bases between the germline ends. This CDR3 region has 14 residues. The CDR3 sequence is CASSQGAGVGGYTF. The CDR3 region has the DNA TGTGCCAGCAGCCAAGGAGCAGGGGTTGGGGGCTACACCTTC. Full variable domain (remainder filled in from reference TRBV14 and TRBJ1-2): EAGVTQFPSHSVIEKGQTVTLRCDPISGHDNLYWYRRVMGKEIKFLLHFVKESKQDESGMPNNRFLAERTGGTYSTLKVQPAELEDSGVYFCASSQGAGVGGYTFGSGTRLTVV.

This clonotype was detected only a few times. The V and J genes are TRBV6-1 and TRBJ2-1; D possibly uses TRBD1 or TRBD2 (5 bases each). The germline V and J ends were trimmed by 1 base and 3 bases, with 13 bases remaining between them. The CDR3 spans 16 residues. In germline, CDR1 is MNHNS, CDR2 SASEGT. This CDR3 is CASSEEEDTLYNEQFF. DNA for the CDR3: TGTGCCAGCAGTGAAGAGGAGGACACCCTCTACAATGAGCAGTTCTTC.

The CDR3 reads CSGQGASYEQYF. The CDR3, as DNA: TGCAGTGGACAGGGGGCCTCCTACGAGCAGTACTTC. The chain has TRBV20-1 and TRBJ2-7, with TRBD1 matching over 10 bases. After removal of 7 bases from V and 0 bases from J, the junction contained 0 bases not matched to a gene. The germline V gene has CDR1 DFQATT and CDR2 SNEGSKA (reference sequence). The CDR3 covers 12 residues.

In this sample, this clonotype turned up many times. The chain employs TRBV11-2 and TRBJ1-1; D is undetermined. This CDR3 is built from 13 residues. Trimming cost V 3 bases and J 4 bases, with 9 bases left between them. Germline-derived CDR1 and CDR2 are SGHAT and FQNNGV. The CDR3 DNA is TGTGCCAGCAGCTTCCTTCTGGGCACTGAAGCTTTCTTT. Translating gives CASSFLLGTEAFF.

With respect to this clonotype: A read error may be the cause here, since a much bigger clone is one base away. This chain links TRBV6-6 with TRBJ2-3, with 7 nucleotides matching TRBD2. V shed 5 bases and J 0 bases; nucleotides not matched to a gene: 11. The CDR3 totals 17 residues. Per germline, CDR1 MNHNY and CDR2 SVGAGI (reference sequence). The CDR3 sequence: CASSKRLAATSTDTQYF. In DNA, the CDR3 is TGTGCCAGCAGTAAAAGACTAGCAGCGACTAGCACAGATACGCAGTATTTT.

The chain carries TRBV29-1 and TRBJ1-2, with 7 bases aligning to TRBD1. CDR1 is SQVTM, CDR2 ANQGSEA, per germline. With V trimmed by 4 bases and J by 4 bases, 6 bases remained unmatched. The CDR3 consists of 13 residues. CDR3 DNA sequence: TGCAGCGTTGTGGACAGGCCCGTCTATGGCTACACCTTC. Protein: CSVVDRPVYGYTF.

A few counts support this clonotype. The chain carries TRBV6-2 or TRBV6-3 and TRBJ2-2, with D unresolved. V was pared by 6 bases and J by 5 bases, with 4 bases between. The CDR3 has 11 amino acids. Germline CDR1 MNHEY, CDR2 SVGEGT. The CDR3 reads CASRQTGELFF. In DNA, the CDR3 is TGTGCCAGCAGGCAGACCGGGGAGCTGTTTTTT.